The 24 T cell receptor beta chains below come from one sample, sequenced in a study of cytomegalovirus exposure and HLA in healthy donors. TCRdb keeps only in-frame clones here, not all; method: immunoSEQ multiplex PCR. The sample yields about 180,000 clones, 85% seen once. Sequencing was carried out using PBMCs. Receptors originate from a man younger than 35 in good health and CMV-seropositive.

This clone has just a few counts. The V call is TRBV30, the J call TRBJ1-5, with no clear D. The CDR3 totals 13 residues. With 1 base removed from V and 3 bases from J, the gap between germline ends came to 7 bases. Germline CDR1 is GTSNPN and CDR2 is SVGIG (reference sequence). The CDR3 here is CAWSGRSNQPQHF. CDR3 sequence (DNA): TGTGCCTGGAGTGGGAGGTCCAATCAGCCCCAGCATTTT.

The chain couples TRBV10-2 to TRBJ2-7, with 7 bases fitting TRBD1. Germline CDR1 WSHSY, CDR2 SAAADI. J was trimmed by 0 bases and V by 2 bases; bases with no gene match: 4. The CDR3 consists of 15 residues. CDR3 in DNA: TGCGCCAGCAGTGAGGACAGGGCGAGCTCCTACGAGCAGTACTTC. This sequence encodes CASSEDRASSYEQYF.

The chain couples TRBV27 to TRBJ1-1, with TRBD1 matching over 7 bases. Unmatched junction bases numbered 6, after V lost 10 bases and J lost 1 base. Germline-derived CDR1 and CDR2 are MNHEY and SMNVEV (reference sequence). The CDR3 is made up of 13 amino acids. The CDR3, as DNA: TGTGCCACCTCACAGGGGTGGAACACTGAAGCTTTCTTT. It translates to CATSQGWNTEAFF.

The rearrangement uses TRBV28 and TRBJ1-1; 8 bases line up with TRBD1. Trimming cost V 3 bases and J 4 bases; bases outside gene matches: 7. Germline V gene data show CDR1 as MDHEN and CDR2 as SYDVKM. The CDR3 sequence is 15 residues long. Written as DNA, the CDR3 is TGTGCCAGCAGTTTGTCGGACAGGGTCGCCACTGAAGCTTTCTTT. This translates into CASSLSDRVATEAFF. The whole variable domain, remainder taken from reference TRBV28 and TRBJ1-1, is DVKVTQSSRYLVKRTGEKVFLECVQDMDHENMFWYRQDPGLGLRLIYFSYDVKMKEKGDIPEGYSVSREKKERFSLILESASTNQTSMYLCASSLSDRVATEAFFGQGTRLTVV.

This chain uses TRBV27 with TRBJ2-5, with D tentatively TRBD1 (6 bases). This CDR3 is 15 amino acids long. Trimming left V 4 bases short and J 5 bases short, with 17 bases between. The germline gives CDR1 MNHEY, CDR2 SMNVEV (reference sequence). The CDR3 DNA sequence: TGTGCCAGCAGTTCCATGTTCAGGGGTGGTGAGACCCAGTACTTC. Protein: CASSSMFRGGETQYF.

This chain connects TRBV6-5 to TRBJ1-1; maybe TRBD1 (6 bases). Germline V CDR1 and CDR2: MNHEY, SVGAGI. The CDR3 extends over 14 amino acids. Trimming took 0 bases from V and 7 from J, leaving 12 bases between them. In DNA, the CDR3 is TGTGCCAGCAGTTACTCGTTGGCAGGGGATGAAGCTTTCTTT. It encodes CASSYSLAGDEAFF.

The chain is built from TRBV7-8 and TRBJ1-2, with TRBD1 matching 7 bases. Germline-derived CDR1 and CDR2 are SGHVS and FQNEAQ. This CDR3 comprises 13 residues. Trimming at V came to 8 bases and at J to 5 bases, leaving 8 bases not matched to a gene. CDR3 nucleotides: TGTGCCAGCGGGCCGGGACAGAATTATGGCTACACCTTC. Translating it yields CASGPGQNYGYTF.

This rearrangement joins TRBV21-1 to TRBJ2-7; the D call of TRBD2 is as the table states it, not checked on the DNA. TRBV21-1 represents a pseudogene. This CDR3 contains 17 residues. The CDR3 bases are TGTGCCAGCAGCCCGTCACCGGGACTAGAAAGTCCCAACGAGCAGTACTTC. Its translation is CASSPSPGLESPNEQYF.

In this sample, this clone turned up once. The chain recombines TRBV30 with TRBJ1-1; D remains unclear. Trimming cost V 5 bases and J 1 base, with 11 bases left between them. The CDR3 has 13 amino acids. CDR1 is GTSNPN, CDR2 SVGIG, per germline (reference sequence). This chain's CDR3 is CAWDLTENTEAFF. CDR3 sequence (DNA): TGTGCCTGGGACTTGACGGAGAACACTGAAGCTTTCTTT.

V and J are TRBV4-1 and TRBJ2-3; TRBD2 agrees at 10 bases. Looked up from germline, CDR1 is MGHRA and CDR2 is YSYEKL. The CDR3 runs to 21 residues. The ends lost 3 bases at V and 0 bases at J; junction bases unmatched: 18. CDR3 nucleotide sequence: TGCGCCAGCAGCCACGGACAGAAAATTTCAGCGGGGGGGACTAGCACAGATACGCAGTATTTT. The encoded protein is CASSHGQKISAGGTSTDTQYF.

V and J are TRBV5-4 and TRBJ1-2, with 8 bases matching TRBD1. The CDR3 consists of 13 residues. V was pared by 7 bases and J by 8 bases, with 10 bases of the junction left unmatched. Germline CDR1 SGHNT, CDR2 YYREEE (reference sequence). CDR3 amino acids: CASFYDRGRGYTF. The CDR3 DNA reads TGTGCCAGCTTTTATGACAGGGGCCGGGGCTACACCTTC.

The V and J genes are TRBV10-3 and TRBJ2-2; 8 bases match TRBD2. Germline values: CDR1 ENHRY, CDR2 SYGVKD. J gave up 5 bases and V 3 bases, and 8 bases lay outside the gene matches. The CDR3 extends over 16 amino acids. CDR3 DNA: TGTGCCATCAGTGACACACTAGCGGAGACAACCGGGGAGCTGTTTTTT. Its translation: CAISDTLAETTGELFF.

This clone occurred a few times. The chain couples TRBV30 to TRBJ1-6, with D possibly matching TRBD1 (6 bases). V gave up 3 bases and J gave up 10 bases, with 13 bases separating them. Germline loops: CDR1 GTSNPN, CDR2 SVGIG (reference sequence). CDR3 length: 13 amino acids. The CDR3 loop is CAWRQGLGSPLHF. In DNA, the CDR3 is TGTGCCTGGAGGCAGGGGCTAGGATCACCCCTCCACTTT.

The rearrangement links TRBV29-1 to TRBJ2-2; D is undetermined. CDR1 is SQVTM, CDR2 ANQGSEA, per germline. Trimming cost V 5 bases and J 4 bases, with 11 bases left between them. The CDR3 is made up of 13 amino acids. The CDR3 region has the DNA TGCAGCGTTAGCCGAACAGCCACCGGGGAGCTGTTTTTT. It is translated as CSVSRTATGELFF.

Here the CDR3 reads CASSVGAGGPESSYNEQFF. CDR3 nucleotides: TGTGCCAGCAGCGTAGGAGCGGGGGGTCCCGAAAGCTCCTACAATGAGCAGTTCTTC. The chain joins TRBV9 to TRBJ2-1, with 9 nucleotides matching TRBD2. CDR3 length: 19 amino acids. With 0 bases clipped from V and 0 bases from J, the junction kept 10 bases outside the gene matches. The germline V gene has CDR1 SGDLS and CDR2 YYNGEE.

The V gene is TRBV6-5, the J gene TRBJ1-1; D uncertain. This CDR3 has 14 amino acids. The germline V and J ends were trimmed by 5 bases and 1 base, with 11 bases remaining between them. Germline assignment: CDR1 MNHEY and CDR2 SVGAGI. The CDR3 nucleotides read TGTGCCAGCAGTATTGGACTGACGAACACTGAAGCTTTCTTT. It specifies CASSIGLTNTEAFF.

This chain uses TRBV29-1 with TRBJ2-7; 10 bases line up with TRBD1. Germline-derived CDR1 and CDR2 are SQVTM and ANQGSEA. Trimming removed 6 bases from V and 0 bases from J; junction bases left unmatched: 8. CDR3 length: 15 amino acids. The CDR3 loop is CSVSGTGVSSYEQYF. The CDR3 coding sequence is TGCAGCGTGTCCGGGACAGGGGTTTCCTCCTACGAGCAGTACTTC.

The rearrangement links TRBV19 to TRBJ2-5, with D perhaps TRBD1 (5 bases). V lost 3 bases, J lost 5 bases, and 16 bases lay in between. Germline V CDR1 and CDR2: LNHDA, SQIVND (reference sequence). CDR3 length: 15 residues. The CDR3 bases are TGTGCCAGTAGTATGACTCAGGGCAGGCAGGAGACCCAGTACTTC. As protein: CASSMTQGRQETQYF.

In DNA, the CDR3 is TGTGCCAGCAGTTTTCCACCTAGTTTGTGGAATGAGCAGTTCTTC. It is translated as CASSFPPSLWNEQFF. V usage is TRBV28 and J usage is TRBJ2-1; D not resolved. Germline values: CDR1 MDHEN, CDR2 SYDVKM. CDR3 size: 15 residues. Deletions cut 3 bases from V and 7 bases from J, with 16 bases between.

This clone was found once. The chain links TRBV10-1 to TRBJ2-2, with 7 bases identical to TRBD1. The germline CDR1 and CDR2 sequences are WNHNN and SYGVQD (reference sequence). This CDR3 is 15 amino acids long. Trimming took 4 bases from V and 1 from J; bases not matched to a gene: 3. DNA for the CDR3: TGCGCCAGCAGTGCGCAGGGGGTGAACACCGGGGAGCTGTTTTTT. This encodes CASSAQGVNTGELFF.

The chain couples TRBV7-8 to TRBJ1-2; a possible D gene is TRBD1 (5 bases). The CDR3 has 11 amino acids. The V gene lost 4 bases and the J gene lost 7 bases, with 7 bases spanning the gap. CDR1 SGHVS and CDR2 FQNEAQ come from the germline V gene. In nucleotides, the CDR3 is TGTGCCAGCAGCTCCCAGGGTGGCTACACCTTC. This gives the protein CASSSQGGYTF.

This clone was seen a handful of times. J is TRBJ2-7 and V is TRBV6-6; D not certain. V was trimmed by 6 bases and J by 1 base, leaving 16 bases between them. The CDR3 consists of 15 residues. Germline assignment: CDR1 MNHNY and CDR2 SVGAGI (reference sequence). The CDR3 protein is CASRPRKTPSYEQYF. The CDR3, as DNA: TGTGCCAGCAGACCGCGCAAGACACCTTCCTACGAGCAGTACTTC.

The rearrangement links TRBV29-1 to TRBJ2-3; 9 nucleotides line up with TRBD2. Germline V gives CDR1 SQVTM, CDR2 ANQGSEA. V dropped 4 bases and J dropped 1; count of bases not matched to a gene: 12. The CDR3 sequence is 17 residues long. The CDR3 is CSVVIRPAGGGTDTQYF. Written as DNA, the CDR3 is TGCAGCGTTGTTATACGGCCTGCGGGAGGGGGCACAGATACGCAGTATTTT.

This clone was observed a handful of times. CDR3: CASSEGPGRSNEQFF. The DNA of the CDR3 is TGCGCCAGCAGTGAGGGACCCGGGAGATCCAATGAGCAGTTCTTC. V and J are TRBV10-1 and TRBJ2-1, with D maybe TRBD2 (6 bases). CDR3 length equals 15 residues. Germline assignment: CDR1 WNHNN and CDR2 SYGVQD (reference sequence). Trimming removed 2 bases at V and 6 bases at J, with 14 bases between.